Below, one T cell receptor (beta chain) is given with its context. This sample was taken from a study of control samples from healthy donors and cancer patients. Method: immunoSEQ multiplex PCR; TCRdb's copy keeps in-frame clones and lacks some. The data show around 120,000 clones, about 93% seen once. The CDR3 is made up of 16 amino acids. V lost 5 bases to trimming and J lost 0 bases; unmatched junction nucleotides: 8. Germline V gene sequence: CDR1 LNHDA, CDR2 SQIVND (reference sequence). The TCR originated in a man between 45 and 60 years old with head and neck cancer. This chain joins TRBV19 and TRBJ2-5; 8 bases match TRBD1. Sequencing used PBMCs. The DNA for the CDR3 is TGTGCCAGTAGTCTTAGGACAGGGCCGGACCAAGAGACCCAGTACTTC. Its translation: CASSLRTGPDQETQYF.